A selection of T cell receptor beta chains follows, all from one sample in a study of OX40 agonist ivuxolimab in advanced cancers. Repertoires were generated with immunoSEQ multiplex PCR, while TCRdb's copy carries only in-frame clones and drops some. The sample contains more than 45,000 clones, roughly 87% of which appear only once. The material was CD4+ or CD8+ T cells sorted from blood, obtained in a trial of the OX40 agonist ivuxolimab. These receptors all come from an adult with an advanced solid tumor such as melanoma, head and neck, liver or kidney cancer. CDR3s include the opening cysteine and the closing phenylalanine or tryptophan. Each record gives: V gene, J gene, D gene, clone size, CDR3 protein, CDR3 DNA. The D gene is left open where the match is weak. Some rows mark clone size as missing; the rest say once, few, many or name a class of expanded clone.

>TRBV7-2|TRBJ2-1|TRBD2|.
CASSLDPLAGDNEQFF
TGTGCCAGCAGCTTAGACCCCCTAGCGGGAGACAATGAGCAGTTCTTC
>TRBV7-9|TRBJ1-2|.|.
CASSPLNGYTF
TGTGCCAGCAGCCCTCTTAATGGCTACACCTTC
>TRBV10-2|TRBJ2-2|.|.
CASSVGRTGELFF
TGCGCCAGCAGTGTAGGGCGCACCGGGGAGCTGTTTTTT
>TRBV19|TRBJ1-5|.|.
CASSIGFTGRYSNQPQHF
TGTGCCAGTAGTATTGGATTTACTGGACGGTATAGCAATCAGCCCCAGCATTTT
>TRBV28|TRBJ2-5|TRBD1|.
CASSPQGAGETQYF
TGTGCCAGCAGTCCCCAGGGGGCGGGGGAGACCCAGTACTTC
>TRBV5-6|TRBJ2-4|.|.
CASSLSRFDKNIQYF
TGTGCCAGCAGCCTCTCAAGGTTTGACAAAAACATTCAGTACTTC
>TRBV27|TRBJ1-2|.|.
CASSSLFQTGPRDGYTF
TGTGCCAGCAGTTCCCTATTTCAGACAGGACCGAGAGATGGCTACACCTTC
>TRBV27|TRBJ1-4|.|once
CASSSLLGGTNEKLFF
TGTGCCAGCAGTTCTCTTCTTGGCGGCACTAATGAAAAACTGTTTTTT
>TRBV7-7|TRBJ2-5|.|.
CASSPEWGAGETQYF
TGTGCTAGCAGCCCAGAATGGGGGGCAGGAGAGACCCAGTACTTC
>TRBV2|TRBJ2-1|TRBD1|once
CASSEGPGGVSDEQFF
TGTGCCAGCAGTGAAGGCCCAGGGGGCGTTTCTGATGAGCAGTTCTTC
>TRBV19|TRBJ1-1|.|.
CASSTRQDTEAFF
TGTGCCAGTAGTACAAGACAGGACACTGAAGCTTTCTTT
>TRBV6-5|TRBJ1-1|.|.
CASSYSMSSEAFF
TGTGCCAGCAGTTACTCGATGTCCTCTGAAGCTTTCTTT
>TRBV2|TRBJ2-1|.|.
CASSGVRRDEQFF
TGTGCCAGCAGCGGAGTGAGGCGGGATGAGCAGTTCTTC
>TRBV9|TRBJ2-3|TRBD2|.
CASSPGTSGIDTQYF
TGTGCCAGCAGCCCCGGGACTAGTGGAATCGATACGCAGTATTTT
>TRBV11-3|TRBJ2-3|.|.
CASSSDYRTDTQYF
TGTGCCAGCAGCTCGGACTATCGCACAGATACGCAGTATTTT
>TRBV13|TRBJ2-5|.|.
CASSSGLVRYF
TGTGCCAGCAGCTCGGGACTCGTTCGTTACTTC
>TRBV11-2|TRBJ1-1|.|.
CASSPTLGLGPEAFF
TGTGCCAGCAGCCCCACCTTAGGGCTGGGTCCTGAAGCTTTCTTT
>TRBV28|TRBJ1-5|.|.
CASMRGQPQHF
TGTGCCAGCATGAGGGGGCAGCCCCAGCATTTT
>TRBV27|TRBJ2-1|TRBD2|.
CASSLLAGEYNEQFF
TGTGCCAGCAGTTTGCTAGCGGGGGAATACAATGAGCAGTTCTTC
>TRBV10-2|TRBJ2-7|.|few
CASGVSYEQYF
TGCGCCAGCGGGGTTTCCTACGAGCAGTACTTC
>TRBV11-2|TRBJ2-1|.|.
CASSFRETLGHEQFF
TGTGCCAGCAGCTTTAGAGAAACCTTGGGGCATGAGCAGTTCTTC
>TRBV29-1|TRBJ1-2|.|.
CSVGTSTANYGYTF
TGCAGCGTTGGGACATCCACCGCTAACTATGGCTACACCTTC
>TRBV9|TRBJ2-1|TRBD1|once
CASSTGGSYNEQFF
TGTGCCAGCAGCACAGGGGGCTCCTACAATGAGCAGTTCTTC
>TRBV7-9|TRBJ1-2|.|.
CASSRLSSGGYTF
TGTGCCAGCAGCCGACTGTCATCGGGTGGCTACACCTTC
>TRBV5-4|TRBJ2-6|.|once
CASSLAGLGGANVLTF
TGTGCCAGCAGCTTGGCGGGTCTGGGGGGGGCCAACGTCCTGACTTTC
>TRBV28|TRBJ1-3|.|.
CASSTMRRDTIYF
TGTGCCAGCAGTACGATGAGGAGAGACACCATATATTTT
>TRBV14|TRBJ2-1|.|.
CASSPGTSNEQFF
TGTGCCAGCAGCCCTGGGACATCTAATGAGCAGTTCTTC
>TRBV7-9|TRBJ2-1|TRBD2|.
CASSLVAGGPEEQFF
TGTGCCAGCAGCTTAGTAGCGGGAGGGCCGGAGGAGCAGTTCTTC
>TRBV27|TRBJ2-6|.|.
CASSFDSSGANVLTF
TGTGCCAGCAGTTTCGACAGCTCTGGGGCCAACGTCCTGACTTTC
>TRBV9|TRBJ1-1|.|few
CASSVGMVRNTEAFF
TGTGCCAGCAGCGTAGGGATGGTAAGGAACACTGAAGCTTTCTTT
>TRBV7-9|TRBJ2-1|.|.
CASSSTGGTNEQFF
TGTGCCAGCAGCTCGACAGGAGGAACAAATGAGCAGTTCTTC
>TRBV19|TRBJ1-1|.|.
CASSIRQMNTEAFF
TGTGCCAGTAGTATAAGACAGATGAACACTGAAGCTTTCTTT
>TRBV19|TRBJ1-1|.|.
CASSITYRAEAFF
TGTGCCAGTAGTATAACCTACCGGGCTGAAGCTTTCTTT
>TRBV5-8|TRBJ2-1|.|.
CASSLSDFNEQFF
TGTGCCAGCAGCTTATCGGATTTTAATGAGCAGTTCTTC
>TRBV2|TRBJ1-2|TRBD1|.
CASLGGTGYGYTF
TGTGCCAGCTTAGGGGGGACAGGCTATGGCTACACCTTC
>TRBV29-1|TRBJ1-2|.|.
CSVVPMVFKGPRNYGYTF
TGCAGCGTTGTTCCCATGGTTTTTAAGGGGCCCCGTAACTATGGCTACACCTTC
>TRBV25-1|TRBJ1-6|.|.
CASSEGTWISALHF
TGTGCCTCATCGGAAGGGACCTGGATTTCGGCCCTCCACTTT
>TRBV18|TRBJ2-5|.|.
CASSLTRGARETQYF
TGTGCCAGCTCACTAACGAGGGGGGCTCGAGAGACCCAGTACTTC
>TRBV5-6|TRBJ2-7|.|.
CASSWGTRTYEQYF
TGTGCCAGCAGCTGGGGGACACGGACCTACGAGCAGTACTTC
>TRBV2|TRBJ2-7|.|.
CASLDTSSSYEQYF
TGTGCCAGCCTTGATACTAGCAGCTCCTACGAGCAGTACTTC
>TRBV7-2|TRBJ2-2|.|.
CASSFGKVPPRELFF
TGTGCCAGCAGCTTTGGAAAAGTCCCTCCCAGGGAGCTGTTTTTT
>TRBV7-6|TRBJ2-2|.|.
CASSPTATGELFF
TGTGCCAGCAGCCCCACAGCTACCGGGGAGCTGTTTTTT
>TRBV28|TRBJ1-1|.|.
CASSEGPNTEAFF
TGTGCCAGCAGCGAGGGCCCGAACACTGAAGCTTTCTTT
>TRBV5-1|TRBJ2-2|.|.
CASSLEGWKVQGGYTGELFF
TGCGCCAGCAGCTTGGAAGGTTGGAAAGTACAGGGGGGGTACACCGGGGAGCTGTTTTTT
>TRBV10-3|TRBJ1-1|.|.
CAIRVPEVGDEAFF
TGTGCCATCAGGGTACCGGAGGTTGGGGATGAAGCTTTCTTT
>TRBV6-9|TRBJ2-6|.|.
CASRAQAAGANVLTF
TGTGCCAGCAGGGCACAGGCTGCTGGGGCCAACGTCCTGACTTTC
>TRBV10-2|TRBJ1-2|.|.
CASSFTGANYGYTF
TGCGCCAGCAGCTTCACGGGCGCTAACTATGGCTACACCTTC
>TRBV4-1|TRBJ2-1|TRBD2|.
CASSQGEAGGGTYNEQFF
TGCGCCAGCAGCCAAGGAGAAGCGGGAGGGGGTACCTACAATGAGCAGTTCTTC
>TRBV5-8|TRBJ2-3|.|.
CASSQRQEIDTQYF
TGTGCCAGCAGCCAGCGACAGGAAATAGATACGCAGTATTTT
>TRBV29-1|TRBJ2-1|.|once
CSTRGSYNEQFF
TGCAGCACACGGGGGTCTTACAATGAGCAGTTCTTC
>TRBV30|TRBJ2-1|.|.
CAWSGGQGQFF
TGTGCCTGGAGTGGGGGGCAGGGGCAGTTCTTC
>TRBV9|TRBJ2-1|TRBD2|.
CASSLGLAGTYNEQFF
TGTGCCAGCAGCCTAGGACTAGCGGGAACCTACAATGAGCAGTTCTTC
>TRBV9|TRBJ2-1|.|.
CASSVGTGNEQFF
TGTGCCAGCAGCGTAGGGACTGGTAATGAGCAGTTCTTC
>TRBV13|TRBJ1-1|.|.
CASALLDTEAFF
TGTGCCAGCGCCTTGTTGGACACTGAAGCTTTCTTT
>TRBV5-6|TRBJ1-5|TRBD1|.
CASSSGQGSNQPQHF
TGTGCCAGCAGCTCCGGACAGGGGAGCAATCAGCCCCAGCATTTT